This T cell receptor beta chain was recovered during a study of cytotoxic CD8 clonotypes in ibrutinib-treated CLL. Target depth was 1 in 200,000 to 1 in 1 million T cells, about 10x per clonotype. Clones were sequenced by immunoSEQ multiplex PCR, and TCRdb holds only the in-frame ones, with some missing. This table holds about 200,000 clones, 60% to 80% found once. Germline assignment: CDR1 SGHTS and CDR2 YDEGEE. The CDR3 sequence is 12 residues long. V trimming: 3 bases; J trimming: 8 bases; junction bases outside the gene matches: 4. Here the sequenced sample was PBMCs, taken after 12 months of ibrutinib treatment. This clonotype was obtained from a human donor with chronic lymphocytic leukemia. V gene TRBV5-8 combines with J gene TRBJ1-1, with TRBD1 identical over 7 bases. The CDR3 DNA reads as TGTGCCAGCAGCTCCGGACAGGACGAAGCTTTCTTT. Translation: CASSSGQDEAFF. The entire variable domain, with the rest obtained from reference TRBV5-8 and TRBJ1-1, is as follows: EAGVTQSPTHLIKTRGQQATLRCSPISGHTSVYWYQQALGLGLQFLLWYDEGEERNRGNFPPRFSGRQFPNYSSELNVNALELEDSALYLCASSSGQDEAFFGQGTRLTVV.